This entry lists 24 T cell receptor beta chains sequenced from one sample in a study of blood T cell repertoires in COVID-19. TCRdb keeps only in-frame clones here, not all; method: immunoSEQ multiplex PCR. Here the sample spans 200,000 or so clones, about 89% being singletons. Sequences were obtained from peripheral blood. The receptors shown here come from a man between 60 and 75 years old who had recovered from COVID-19.

This clone was seen more than once but under ten times. This sequence joins TRBV6-5 and TRBJ2-3; 7 bases line up with TRBD2. CDR1 is MNHEY and CDR2 is SVGAGI in the germline V gene. V dropped 0 bases and J dropped 6; count of bases not matched to a gene: 9. The CDR3 is made up of 16 amino acids. This chain's CDR3 is CASSYSRSKAGDTQYF. The CDR3 DNA follows: TGTGCCAGCAGTTACTCGAGGAGCAAAGCGGGGGATACGCAGTATTTT.

This clone came up once. The V and J genes are TRBV7-8 and TRBJ1-1; the D is unclear. From germline, CDR1 is SGHVS and CDR2 FQNEAQ. Trimming pared 0 bases from V and 4 bases from J, leaving 12 bases between. The CDR3 runs 15 residues. Here the CDR3 DNA reads TGTGCCAGCAGCTTAGCGGTAGGGCGGGGCACTGAAGCTTTCTTT. It yields the protein CASSLAVGRGTEAFF.

J is TRBJ1-2 and V is TRBV7-6; D is unclear. Per germline, CDR1 SGHVS and CDR2 FNYEAQ. The V end was cut by 4 bases, the J end by 4 bases, with 7 bases between. This CDR3 is built from 12 residues. The CDR3 coding sequence is TGTGCCAGCAGCTCTGGGAGCTATGGCTACACCTTC. Its translation is CASSSGSYGYTF. Supplemented by reference TRBV7-6 and TRBJ1-2, the full variable domain reads GAGVSQSPRYKVTKRGQDVALRCDPISGHVSLYWYRQALGQGPEFLTYFNYEAQQDKSGLPNDRFSAERPEGSISTLTIQRTEQRDSAMYRCASSSGSYGYTFGSGTRLTVV.

This clone appeared once. In nucleotides, the CDR3 is TGTGCCAGCAGTCCGCACGGGACAGGGGGTAATGAAAAACTGTTTTTT. Translating it yields CASSPHGTGGNEKLFF. The genes are TRBV27 and TRBJ1-4; TRBD1 aligns across 11 bases. Trimming cost V 5 bases and J 4 bases; bases outside gene matches: 6. Germline CDR1 MNHEY, CDR2 SMNVEV (reference sequence). The CDR3 covers 16 residues.

The rearrangement joins TRBV19 to TRBJ1-3; D is possibly TRBD1 (5 bases). Germline V gene lookup returns CDR1 LNHDA and CDR2 SQIVND (reference sequence). This CDR3 has 16 amino acids. The ends were cut back, 1 base at V and 0 bases at J, with 10 bases in the middle. CDR3 in amino acids: CASSIARQISGNTIYF. In DNA form, the CDR3 reads TGTGCCAGTAGTATAGCTCGACAGATCTCTGGAAACACCATATATTTT.

Details on this clone: Its ends do not fully match the called genes, so a read error is possible. The chain joins TRBV6-2 or TRBV6-3 to TRBJ2-1; no clear D. This CDR3 is built from 12 residues. Germline CDR1 and CDR2: MNHEY and SVGEGT. CDR3 sequence reads: CASSNAPLGPLF. CDR3 in DNA: TGTGCCAGCAGCAACGCCCCCCTGGGCCCGCTCTTC.

The chain employs TRBV6-6 and TRBJ1-2; 7 bases align to TRBD1. Per the germline V gene, CDR1 is MNHNY and CDR2 is SVGAGI (reference sequence). The CDR3 is made up of 13 amino acids. J lost 8 bases, V lost 6 bases, and 9 bases had no gene match. The CDR3 loop reads CASRSDRALGYTF. In nucleotides, the CDR3 is TGTGCCAGCAGATCAGACAGGGCGTTAGGCTACACCTTC.

The rearrangement joins TRBV6-6 to TRBJ1-5, with D maybe TRBD1 (5 bases). Per germline, CDR1 MNHNY and CDR2 SVGAGI (reference sequence). The CDR3 is 16 amino acids. The germline V and J ends were trimmed by 2 bases and 0 bases, with 11 bases remaining between them. The CDR3 sequence: CASSYVTVYSNQPQHF. The CDR3 DNA follows: TGTGCCAGCAGTTACGTGACAGTGTATAGCAATCAGCCCCAGCATTTT.

The genes are TRBV5-1 and TRBJ1-2; D may be TRBD1 (6 bases). Between the trimmed V and J ends, which lost 3 bases and 6 bases, there was a span of 15 bases. This CDR3 is built from 14 residues. Germline V gene data show CDR1 as SGHRS and CDR2 as YFSETQ. CDR3 coding DNA: TGCGCCAGCAGCTCCACCGGGGGGCCCAATGGCTACACCTTC. This gives the protein CASSSTGGPNGYTF.

The chain links TRBV6-2 or TRBV6-3 to TRBJ2-1, with TRBD2 identical over 16 bases. V shed 0 bases, J shed 6 bases, and the junction held 11 bases outside the gene matches. This CDR3 contains 20 residues. The germline gives CDR1 MNHEY, CDR2 SVGEGT. The CDR3 is CASSYSYFGTSGRASNEQFF. The CDR3 DNA reads TGTGCCAGCAGTTACTCGTACTTCGGGACTAGCGGGAGGGCCTCCAATGAGCAGTTCTTC.

This clone was seen more than once but under ten times. The chain couples TRBV7-2 to TRBJ1-1, with 7 bases lining up with TRBD1. The J segment lost 0 bases and the V segment lost 7 bases, leaving 14 bases of the junction unmatched. CDR1 and CDR2 from the germline V gene are SGHTA and FQGNSA. There are 17 residues in the CDR3. CDR3 bases: TGTGCCAGCAAACCAGGGGGAAGTCCCCTAATGAACACTGAAGCTTTCTTT. It encodes CASKPGGSPLMNTEAFF.

V is TRBV4-3 and J is TRBJ2-7; D possibly corresponds to TRBD2 (5 bases). CDR1 LGHNA and CDR2 YSLEER come from the germline V gene. V was trimmed by 3 bases and J by 5 bases, leaving 14 bases between them. CDR3 length equals 14 residues. CDR3 loop: CASSQRDSDDEQYF. The CDR3 DNA follows: TGCGCCAGCAGCCAGAGGGATTCGGATGACGAGCAGTACTTC.

The J gene is TRBJ1-5, the V gene TRBV10-3; a possible D gene is TRBD1 (5 bases). Between the trimmed V and J ends, which lost 0 bases and 0 bases, there was a span of 12 bases. This CDR3 comprises 17 residues. Germline V lookup: CDR1 ENHRY, CDR2 SYGVKD. The CDR3 DNA is TGTGCCATCAGTGAGTCGGTGGGGGGGAATAGCAATCAGCCCCAGCATTTT. Protein product: CAISESVGGNSNQPQHF.

The chain links TRBV6-5 to TRBJ1-1; TRBD1 might be the D (6 bases). CDR1 and CDR2 from the germline V gene are MNHEY and SVGAGI. Deletions cut 6 bases from V and 4 bases from J, with 12 bases between. There are 13 residues in the CDR3. CDR3 bases: TGTGCCAGCAGAACCGGGACAACCACTGAAGCTTTCTTT. Its translation is CASRTGTTTEAFF.

This clone was observed once. The chain links TRBV3-1 (or the pseudogene TRBV3-2) to TRBJ1-1, with a possible D match to TRBD1 (6 bases). V lost 1 base, J lost 10 bases, and 13 bases lay in between. The germline gives CDR1 LGHDT, CDR2 YNNKEL (reference sequence). The CDR3 runs to 13 residues. In DNA form, the CDR3 reads TGTGCCAGCAGCCAAGGTGGGGGCACCGCAGCTTTCTTT. This gives the protein CASSQGGGTAAFF.

V gene TRBV5-1 combines with J gene TRBJ1-2; D remains unclear. Looked up from germline, CDR1 is SGHRS and CDR2 is YFSETQ. CDR3 size: 13 residues. V lost 6 bases and J 7 bases, leaving 16 bases between the germline ends. The CDR3: CASNPGGVGGYTF. DNA of the CDR3: TGCGCCAGCAACCCAGGCGGGGTTGGTGGCTACACCTTC. The full variable domain, rest sourced from reference TRBV5-1 and TRBJ1-2, is KAGVTQTPRYLIKTRGQQVTLSCSPISGHRSVSWYQQTPGQGLQFLFEYFSETQRNKGNFPGRFSGRQFSNSRSEMNVSTLELGDSALYLCASNPGGVGGYTFGSGTRLTVV.

The rearrangement joins TRBV29-1 to TRBJ2-3; the D is unclear. The CDR3 spans 13 residues. Per germline, CDR1 SQVTM and CDR2 ANQGSEA. V lost 1 base, J lost 6 bases, and 11 bases lay in between. This CDR3 is CSVEVASRDTQYF. The CDR3 bases are TGCAGCGTTGAAGTGGCCTCTAGGGATACGCAGTATTTT.

This chain uses TRBV27 with TRBJ2-3, with D uncertain. Germline V gene lookup returns CDR1 MNHEY and CDR2 SMNVEV (reference sequence). V dropped 3 bases and J dropped 3 bases, with 13 bases sitting between them. The CDR3 is made up of 15 amino acids. The CDR3 nucleotides are TGTGCCAGCAGTTTGCTTCCTACCCCTACAGATACGCAGTATTTT. This gives the protein CASSLLPTPTDTQYF.

The CDR3 reads CSVADRVTNEKLFF. The CDR3 DNA sequence: TGCAGCGTTGCCGACAGGGTAACTAATGAAAAACTGTTTTTT. The chain carries TRBV29-1 and TRBJ1-4, with 7 bases matching TRBD1. The junction had 3 bases not matched to a gene; V was cut back by 4 bases and J by 1 base. Germline-derived CDR1 and CDR2 are SQVTM and ANQGSEA. The CDR3 extends over 14 amino acids. The complete variable domain, with remaining parts taken from reference TRBV29-1 and TRBJ1-4, reads SAVISQKPSRDICQRGTSLTIQCQVDSQVTMMFWYRQQPGQSLTLIATANQGSEATYESGFVIDKFPISRPNLTFSTLTVSNMSPEDSSIYLCSVADRVTNEKLFFGSGTQLSVL.

The chain carries TRBV30 and TRBJ1-3; D is uncertain. Germline assignment: CDR1 GTSNPN and CDR2 SVGIG (reference sequence). The CDR3 runs to 14 residues. Trimming left V 0 bases short and J 0 bases short, with 6 bases between. The CDR3, as DNA: TGTGCCTGGAGTGTAACCAGCTCTGGAAACACCATATATTTT. Encoded protein: CAWSVTSSGNTIYF.

The V and J genes are TRBV28 and TRBJ1-4; 7 bases agree with TRBD1. The germline V gene has CDR1 MDHEN and CDR2 SYDVKM. This CDR3 contains 15 residues. Trimming at V came to 4 bases and at J to 5 bases, leaving 7 bases not matched to a gene. The CDR3 DNA follows: TGTGCCAGCAGTTCCCCCCCCAGGGGGAATGAAAAACTGTTTTTT. Protein: CASSSPPRGNEKLFF.

The chain employs TRBV7-3 and TRBJ2-1, with TRBD2 as a possible D gene (5 bases). With 5 bases removed from V and 7 bases from J, the gap between germline ends came to 12 bases. Germline values: CDR1 SGHTA, CDR2 FQGTGA. This CDR3 has 13 amino acids. As DNA, the CDR3 is TGTGCCAGCAGCCGGAGAGCGGCTAATGAGCAGTTCTTC. This translates into CASSRRAANEQFF.

This chain links TRBV6-5 with TRBJ1-2; no reliable D call. This CDR3 has 14 amino acids. CDR1 MNHEY and CDR2 SVGAGI come from the germline V gene. V lost 7 bases and J lost 3, with 15 bases in between. The CDR3 protein is CASISSVADYGYTF. As DNA, the CDR3 is TGTGCCAGCATTTCCTCGGTAGCAGACTATGGCTACACCTTC.

V and J are TRBV18 and TRBJ2-3; 8 positions agree with TRBD2. The length of the CDR3 is 17 residues. Germline-derived CDR1 and CDR2 are KGHSH and LQKENI. Trimming cost V 0 bases and J 1 base; bases outside gene matches: 6. Written as DNA, the CDR3 is TGTGCCAGCTCACCACCGAGAGGTAGCGGGGGCACAGATACGCAGTATTTT. Translation: CASSPPRGSGGTDTQYF.